Listed below are T cell receptor beta chains from one sample, sequenced in a study of blood T cell dynamics during melanoma immunotherapy. The table came from immunoSEQ multiplex PCR; TCRdb's copy has only in-frame clones and leaves some out. The sample contains more than 15,000 clones, 65% to 90% of which appear only once. This sample comprised blood, obtained from a patient treated with checkpoint blockade. Every receptor here comes from a human donor with melanoma. Each CDR3 is given with its conserved first and last residue. Each record gives: V gene, J gene, clone size, CDR3 length, D gene, CDR3 protein, CDR3 DNA. The D gene is left open where the match is weak. Some rows mark clone size as missing; the rest say once, few, many or name a class of expanded clone.

TRBV9	TRBJ2-7	.	13	TRBD1	CASSPGQAYEQYF	TGTGCCAGCAGCCCCGGACAGGCCTACGAGCAGTACTTC
TRBV28	TRBJ1-5	.	18	.	CASSLIGTGPARLRPQHF	TGTGCCAGCAGTCTAATCGGCACAGGCCCGGCGAGATTAAGGCCCCAGCATTTT
TRBV30	TRBJ1-6	.	14	.	CAWSVRSRFGPLHF	TGTGCCTGGAGTGTGAGATCCAGGTTCGGGCCCCTCCACTTT
TRBV28	TRBJ1-4	.	14	.	CASSLLNSAGELFF	TGTGCCAGCAGTTTATTGAACTCCGCAGGGGAACTGTTTTTT
TRBV7-8	TRBJ1-3	.	16	.	CASSSLDSRRGNTIYF	TGTGCCAGCAGCTCTCTTGACAGCAGGAGGGGAAACACCATATATTTT
TRBV5-4	TRBJ2-1	few	15	TRBD2	CASRPTSGRYNEQFF	TGTGCCAGCAGGCCCACTAGCGGGCGCTACAATGAGCAGTTCTTC
TRBV27	TRBJ2-1	.	17	TRBD1	CASSSLLTGQGGNEQFF	TGTGCCAGCAGTTCTCTGCTGACGGGACAGGGAGGCAATGAGCAGTTCTTC
TRBV7-8	TRBJ2-7	.	15	TRBD2	CASSLGLSSGSEQYF	TGTGCCAGCAGCTTAGGCTTGTCTAGCGGGAGCGAGCAGTACTTC
TRBV2	TRBJ2-4	.	15	.	CASSETTLAKNIQYF	TGTGCCAGCAGTGAAACTACCCTAGCCAAAAACATTCAGTACTTC
TRBV30	TRBJ2-7	.	17	TRBD2	CAWSQRTSGSLWHEQYF	TGTGCCTGGAGCCAACGGACTAGCGGGAGCCTCTGGCACGAGCAGTACTTC
TRBV27	TRBJ1-5	.	15	.	CASTAVLGSNQPQHF	TGTGCCAGCACCGCAGTGCTGGGAAGCAATCAGCCCCAGCATTTT
TRBV27	TRBJ2-7	.	13	TRBD2	CASRGLAAYEQYF	TGTGCCAGCAGAGGACTAGCGGCCTACGAGCAGTACTTC
TRBV7-3	TRBJ1-1	.	14	.	CASSTQGTNTEAFF	TGTGCCAGCAGTACACAGGGTACGAACACTGAAGCTTTCTTT
TRBV19	TRBJ2-7	.	13	.	CASSIDYGAGSHF	TGTGCCAGTAGTATAGATTACGGGGCTGGCAGTCACTTC
TRBV9	TRBJ2-4	.	17	.	CASSVAAAQGRQNIQYF	TGTGCCAGCAGCGTAGCTGCCGCCCAGGGTAGGCAAAACATTCAGTACTTC
TRBV6-1	TRBJ2-7	once	14	.	CASRVRDGRYEQYF	TGTGCCAGCAGAGTTCGGGACGGACGCTACGAGCAGTACTTC
TRBV6-5	TRBJ2-3	.	14	.	CASSYDQGTDTQYF	TGTGCCAGCAGTTACGATCAGGGGACAGATACGCAGTATTTT
TRBV5-1	TRBJ2-1	.	13	.	CASRTRGDNEQFF	TGCGCCAGCAGGACTAGAGGGGACAATGAGCAGTTCTTC
TRBV18	TRBJ2-1	once	15	.	CASSSRGVSYNEQFF	TGTGCCAGCTCGTCACGAGGGGTCTCCTACAATGAGCAGTTCTTC
TRBV28	TRBJ1-4	.	14	.	CASSLASVDEKLFF	TGTGCCAGTTCCTTGGCCTCGGTGGATGAAAAACTGTTTTTT
TRBV6-4	TRBJ2-3	.	14	TRBD2	CASSDSGGPDTQYF	TGTGCCAGCAGTGACTCGGGAGGGCCAGATACGCAGTATTTT
TRBV6-5	TRBJ2-7	few	16	TRBD2	CASSYVSLGLPDEQYF	TGTGCCAGCAGTTACGTTTCGTTGGGACTACCCGACGAGCAGTACTTC
TRBV27	TRBJ2-1	once	15	TRBD2	CASSLTSGLGNEQFF	TGTGCCAGCAGTTTGACTAGCGGGTTAGGGAATGAGCAGTTCTTC
TRBV5-4	TRBJ1-4	.	15	TRBD1	CASSSYRGPNEKLFF	TGTGCCAGCAGCTCTTACAGGGGGCCTAATGAAAAACTGTTTTTT
TRBV27	TRBJ1-1	.	19	TRBD1	CASSTQGRGQGALGTEAFF	TGTGCCAGCAGCACTCAGGGTCGGGGACAGGGGGCTTTGGGCACTGAAGCTTTCTTT
TRBV27	TRBJ2-3	.	15	.	CASSSALRLTDTQYF	TGTGCCAGCAGTTCCGCGTTGAGGCTCACAGATACGCAGTATTTT
TRBV4-2	TRBJ2-7	.	15	.	CASSQGVAVSYEQYF	TGTGCCAGCAGCCAAGGAGTAGCGGTTTCCTACGAGCAGTACTTC
TRBV28	TRBJ2-1	.	17	TRBD2	CASAGLATALKYNEQFF	TGTGCCAGCGCAGGACTAGCGACGGCTTTGAAATACAATGAGCAGTTCTTC
TRBV7-2	TRBJ2-1	.	15	TRBD2	CASSPGLAGGGEQFF	TGTGCCAGCAGCCCGGGACTAGCGGGAGGGGGGGAGCAGTTCTTC
TRBV7-9	TRBJ2-1	.	13	.	CASSLGTSNEQFF	TGTGCCAGCAGCTTAGGGACTTCCAATGAGCAGTTCTTC
TRBV10-1	TRBJ2-1	.	20	TRBD2	CASSRRLAEDHMGSYNEQFF	TGCGCCAGCAGCCGCAGACTAGCGGAAGACCACATGGGATCCTACAATGAGCAGTTCTTC
TRBV28	TRBJ2-1	.	15	TRBD2	CASSKGLAGALEQFF	TGTGCCAGCAGCAAAGGACTAGCGGGAGCACTTGAGCAGTTCTTC
TRBV9	TRBJ1-2	.	16	.	CASSPLEVYQPVGYTF	TGTGCCAGCAGCCCCCTGGAGGTGTATCAACCCGTCGGCTACACCTTC
TRBV18	TRBJ2-1	.	14	.	CASSPPKADNEQFF	TGTGCCAGCTCACCACCGAAGGCCGACAATGAGCAGTTCTTC
TRBV7-8	TRBJ2-1	.	15	TRBD2	CASRREGRRYNEQFF	TGTGCCAGCAGGCGGGAGGGTCGTAGGTACAATGAGCAGTTCTTC
TRBV7-2	TRBJ2-7	.	15	.	CASTGGQGRPYEQYF	TGTGCCAGCACCGGGGGGCAGGGCCGCCCCTACGAGCAGTACTTC
TRBV6-5	TRBJ1-2	.	14	.	CASSYSRTVGGYTF	TGTGCCAGCAGTTACTCCAGGACAGTAGGAGGCTACACCTTC
TRBV28	TRBJ2-1	.	16	TRBD2	CASKGLAGARPNEQFF	TGTGCCAGCAAAGGACTAGCGGGAGCTCGTCCCAATGAGCAGTTCTTC
TRBV15	TRBJ1-1	few	13	.	CATSRDLSTEAFF	TGTGCCACCAGCAGAGATCTGAGCACTGAAGCTTTCTTT
TRBV10-3	TRBJ2-7	once	14	TRBD2	CAISDQREFYEQYF	TGTGCCATCAGTGACCAGCGGGAGTTCTACGAGCAGTACTTC
TRBV28	TRBJ1-5	.	14	TRBD1	CASGVQGGNQPQHF	TGTGCCAGCGGGGTACAGGGGGGCAATCAGCCCCAGCATTTT
TRBV6-1	TRBJ2-1	.	15	.	CASSAGDGLGNEQFF	TGTGCCAGCAGTGCCGGGGATGGGCTAGGCAATGAGCAGTTCTTC
TRBV19	TRBJ2-5	.	17	TRBD2	CASSRVATSGASGTQYF	TGTGCCAGTAGTAGGGTCGCGACTAGCGGAGCTTCGGGGACCCAGTACTTC
TRBV6-1	TRBJ2-3	.	11	.	CASSDLGTQYF	TGTGCCAGCAGTGATTTGGGTACGCAGTATTTT
TRBV30	TRBJ2-1	.	14	.	CAWTTLGPFNEQFF	TGTGCCTGGACCACCCTAGGGCCTTTCAATGAGCAGTTCTTC
TRBV11-3	TRBJ2-1	.	15	.	CASREVADSYNEQFF	TGTGCCAGCAGAGAAGTAGCGGACAGCTACAATGAGCAGTTCTTC
TRBV20-1	TRBJ2-1	once	11	.	CSASRLDEQFF	TGCAGTGCTAGTCGTCTGGATGAGCAGTTCTTC
TRBV6-1	TRBJ1-3	.	17	.	CASSEAHGGSSGNTIYF	TGTGCCAGCAGTGAAGCGCATGGCGGAAGCTCTGGAAACACCATATATTTT
TRBV18	TRBJ2-7	.	16	.	CASSPRLAGRSYEQYF	TGTGCCAGCTCACCAAGGCTCGCCGGACGGTCCTACGAGCAGTACTTC
TRBV14	TRBJ2-1	.	18	TRBD1	CASSPEQGGWGPYNEQFF	TGTGCCAGCAGCCCAGAACAGGGGGGTTGGGGCCCCTACAATGAGCAGTTCTTC
TRBV4-2	TRBJ1-1	.	16	TRBD1	CASSQIGTGKNTEAFF	TGTGCCAGCAGCCAAATCGGGACAGGGAAGAACACTGAAGCTTTCTTT
TRBV27	TRBJ2-3	.	14	.	CASMSGYSTDTQYF	TGTGCCAGCATGAGCGGGTACAGCACAGATACGCAGTATTTT
TRBV15	TRBJ1-2	.	16	.	CATSRVAGEDLYGYTF	TGTGCCACCAGCAGAGTCGCGGGGGAAGATCTCTATGGCTACACCTTC
TRBV6-6	TRBJ1-1	.	12	.	CASGRWGTEAFF	TGTGCCAGCGGACGGTGGGGCACTGAAGCTTTCTTT
TRBV13	TRBJ2-3	.	11	.	CASSLLDTQYF	TGTGCCAGCAGCTTATTAGATACGCAGTATTTT